This T cell receptor beta chain was sequenced in a study of T cell responses to AZD1222 COVID-19 vaccine. Study-wide context: Second-dose groups at about 4 or about 12 weeks were pooled. Study-wide findings and caveats: Vaccine-related CD4 TCRs covered spike, predominating at 160-218 and 743-854.

Trimming left V 6 bases short and J 0 bases short, with 15 bases between. From germline, CDR1 is MNHEY and CDR2 SVGAGI. This CDR3 has 15 amino acids. In the case of this clone: Antigen unknown.

Sequencing used immunoSEQ multiplex PCR; TCRdb keeps in-frame clones, though not all of them. Of about 67,000 clones listed, about 85% are singletons. This TCR was recovered from an adult in good health. The sample here was peripheral blood, taken on day 0 of AZD1222 vaccination. The chain combines TRBV6-5 with TRBJ2-7; the D gene is possibly TRBD2 (5 bases). The CDR3 reads CASSDPGFSSYEQYF. DNA for the CDR3: TGTGCCAGCAGCGACCCGGGGTTCAGCTCCTACGAGCAGTACTTC.